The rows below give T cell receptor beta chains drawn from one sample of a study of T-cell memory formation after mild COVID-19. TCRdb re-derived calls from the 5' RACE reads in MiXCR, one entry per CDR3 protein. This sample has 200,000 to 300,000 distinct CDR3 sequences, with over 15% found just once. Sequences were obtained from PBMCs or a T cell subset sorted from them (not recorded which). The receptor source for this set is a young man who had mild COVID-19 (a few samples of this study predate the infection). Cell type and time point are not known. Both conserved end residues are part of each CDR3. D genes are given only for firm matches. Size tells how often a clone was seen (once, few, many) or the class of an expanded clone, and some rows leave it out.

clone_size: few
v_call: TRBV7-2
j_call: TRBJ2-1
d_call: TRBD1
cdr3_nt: TGTGCCAGCAGCTCGGGACAGGGGGTTAGGAATGAGCAGTTCTTC
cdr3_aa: CASSSGQGVRNEQFF

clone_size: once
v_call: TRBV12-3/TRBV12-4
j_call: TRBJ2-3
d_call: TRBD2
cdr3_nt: TGTGCCAGCAGTCTGAGGGACGCGGGGGGGACGCAGTATTTT
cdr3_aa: CASSLRDAGGTQYF

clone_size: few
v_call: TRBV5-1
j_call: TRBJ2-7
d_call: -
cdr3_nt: TGCGCCAGCAGCCAAACCGGGGCCCACTACGAGCAGTACTTC
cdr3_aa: CASSQTGAHYEQYF

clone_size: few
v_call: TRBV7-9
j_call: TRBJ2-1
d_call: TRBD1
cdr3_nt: TGTGCCAGCAGGGGACAGGACTACAATGAGCAGTTCTTC
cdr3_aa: CASRGQDYNEQFF

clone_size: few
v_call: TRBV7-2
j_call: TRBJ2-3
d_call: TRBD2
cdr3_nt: TGTGCCAGCAGCCCCCGAGCGGGACTAGCGGTGCCAAATACGCAGTATTTT
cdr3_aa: CASSPRAGLAVPNTQYF

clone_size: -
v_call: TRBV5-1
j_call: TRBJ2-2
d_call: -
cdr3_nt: TGCGCCAGCAGCCTCGTGGGTGGGACACTTAACACCGGGGAGCTGTTTTTT
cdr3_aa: CASSLVGGTLNTGELFF

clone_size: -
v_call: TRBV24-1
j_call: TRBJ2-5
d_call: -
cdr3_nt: TGTGCCACCAGTGATTTGAGGGGAAGCCAAGAGACCCAGTACTTC
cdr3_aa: CATSDLRGSQETQYF

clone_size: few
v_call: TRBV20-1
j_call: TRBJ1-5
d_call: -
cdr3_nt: TGCAGTGCTAGGGTAGGGGTTAGTCAGTGGCAGCCCCAGCATTTT
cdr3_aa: CSARVGVSQWQPQHF

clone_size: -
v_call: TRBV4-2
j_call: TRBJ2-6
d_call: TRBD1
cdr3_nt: TGTGCCAGCACAGGGGGTGGTGGGGCCAACGTCCTGACTTTC
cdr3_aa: CASTGGGGANVLTF

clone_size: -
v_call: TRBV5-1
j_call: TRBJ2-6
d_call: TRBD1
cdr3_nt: TGCGCCAGCAGTCTCCGACCAACTCGGGACAGGGTGTCTGGGGCCAACGTCCTGACTTTC
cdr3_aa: CASSLRPTRDRVSGANVLTF

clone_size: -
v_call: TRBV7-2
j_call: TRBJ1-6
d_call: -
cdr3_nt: TGTGCCAGCAGCTCATTAAGGGCAGGGAATTCACCCCTCCACTTT
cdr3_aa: CASSSLRAGNSPLHF

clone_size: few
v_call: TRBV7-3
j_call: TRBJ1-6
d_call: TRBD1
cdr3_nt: TGTGCCAGCAGCGCCGGGACAGCCTCACCCCTCCACTTT
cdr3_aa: CASSAGTASPLHF

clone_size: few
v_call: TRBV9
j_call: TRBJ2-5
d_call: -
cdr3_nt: TGTGCCAGCAGCGGCACCGGGACGGCGGAAGAGACCCAGTACTTC
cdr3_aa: CASSGTGTAEETQYF

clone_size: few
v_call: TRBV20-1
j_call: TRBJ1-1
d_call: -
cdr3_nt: TGCAGTGCGCCCCTGAGAGGTGAAGCTTTCTTT
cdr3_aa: CSAPLRGEAFF